This passage covers 27 T cell receptor beta chains from one sample sequenced in a study of post-analysis software for immune sequencing data. Study-wide results and limits: TRBV segments more frequent in patients than in controls numbered five and included TRBV5-6, TRBV5-1 and TRBV20-1.

TCR beta libraries were prepared from cDNA with unique molecular identifiers. TCRdb fed the PCR reads into MiXCR, producing one record per CDR3 protein. The profile shows about 500,000 distinct CDR3 sequences, approximately 46% of them singletons. These TCRs' antigens remain unknown. The sample taken for sequencing was blood. The source of these receptors is a girl between 5 and 17 years old with multiple sclerosis.

This sequence joins TRBV24-1 and TRBJ2-5; 8 nucleotides agree with TRBD1. J was trimmed by 4 bases and V by 3 bases; bases with no gene match: 9. Germline lookup yields CDR1 KGHDR and CDR2 SFDVKD. The CDR3 runs to 16 residues. CDR3 in amino acids: CATSDPDRGRRETQYF. Written as DNA, the CDR3 is TGTGCCACCAGTGATCCCGACAGGGGTCGGCGAGAGACCCAGTACTTC.

This clonotype has only a few counts. This chain connects TRBV11-2 to TRBJ2-1; 8 bases fit TRBD2. The germline V gene encodes CDR1 SGHAT and CDR2 FQNNGV. The length of the CDR3 is 15 residues. V shed 5 bases, J shed 9 bases, and the junction held 12 bases outside the gene matches. The CDR3 DNA is TGTGCCAGCAGCGTCCTTCCGGGAGGGCCTGGTGAGCAGTTCTTC. Its translation is CASSVLPGGPGEQFF.

V and J are TRBV7-3 and TRBJ2-5; D gene unclear. Matching the DNA end better, TRBJ2-7 makes the J call doubtful. The CDR3 loop spans 15 amino acids. In germline, CDR1 is SGHTA, CDR2 FQGTGA. CDR3 nucleotide sequence: TGTGCCAGCAGCTTAAGGGCAGGACCCACCTACGAGCAGTACTTC. Amino acid sequence: CASSLRAGPTYEQYF.

This clonotype was seen many times. Relative to the germline gene, one junction end is altered; a read error may explain this. The chain joins TRBV12-3 or TRBV12-4 to TRBJ2-7; D is possibly TRBD1 or TRBD2 (5 bases each). The length of the CDR3 is 12 residues. CDR3 DNA sequence: TGCGCGTCCGGGGCCGGGGAAAACGAGCAGTACTTC. This codes for CASGAGENEQYF.

This rearrangement joins TRBV7-9 to TRBJ2-2; no firm D call. Germline V lookup: CDR1 SEHNR, CDR2 FQNEAQ (reference sequence). V lost 2 bases to trimming and J lost 3 bases, with 4 bases between them. The CDR3 has 13 amino acids. CDR3: CASSLSDTGELFF. CDR3 sequence (DNA): TGTGCCAGCAGCTTATCAGACACCGGGGAGCTGTTTTTT.

The rearrangement uses TRBV14 and TRBJ1-1; D not resolved. This CDR3 has 15 amino acids. Trimming cost V 2 bases and J 1 base, with 11 bases left between them. Germline CDR1 and CDR2: SGHDN and FVKESK. The CDR3 protein is CASSQLLGRNTEAFF. DNA for the CDR3: TGTGCCAGCAGCCAATTACTGGGCAGGAACACTGAAGCTTTCTTT. Together with reference TRBV14 and TRBJ1-1, the CDR3 gives the full variable domain: EAGVTQFPSHSVIEKGQTVTLRCDPISGHDNLYWYRRVMGKEIKFLLHFVKESKQDESGMPNNRFLAERTGGTYSTLKVQPAELEDSGVYFCASSQLLGRNTEAFFGQGTRLTVV.

V gene TRBV3-1 combines with J gene TRBJ2-1; TRBD2 matches 8 bases. Germline V lookup: CDR1 LGHDT, CDR2 YNNKEL (reference sequence). The CDR3 sequence is 13 residues long. V shed 3 bases, J shed 8 bases, and the junction held 3 bases outside the gene matches. This CDR3 is CASSQGTRDEQFF. In nucleotides, the CDR3 is TGTGCCAGCAGCCAGGGGACTAGGGATGAGCAGTTCTTC.

V and J are TRBV20-1 and TRBJ2-3; no clear D gene. With 0 bases removed from V and 1 base from J, the gap between germline ends came to 11 bases. CDR1 DFQATT and CDR2 SNEGSKA come from the germline V gene (reference sequence). This CDR3 comprises 15 residues. CDR3 region: CSARDEREGTDTQYF. CDR3 DNA: TGCAGTGCTAGAGATGAACGAGAAGGCACAGATACGCAGTATTTT.

The chain employs TRBV27 and TRBJ1-1; TRBD1 is a possible D gene (5 bases). CDR3 size: 13 residues. V was cut by 1 base and J by 5 bases, with 8 bases left in between. The germline V gene has CDR1 MNHEY and CDR2 SMNVEV (reference sequence). CDR3 nucleotide sequence: TGTGCCAGCAGTTTATTCCGGGGGACTGAAGCTTTCTTT. Protein product: CASSLFRGTEAFF.

The gene calls are TRBV28 and TRBJ1-4, with TRBD1 as a possible D gene (5 bases). V lost 3 bases to trimming and J lost 5 bases, with 13 bases between them. The CDR3 is 15 residues long. Germline CDR1 is MDHEN and CDR2 is SYDVKM. CDR3 sequence reads: CASSFQAGGNEKLFF. CDR3 coding DNA: TGTGCCAGCAGTTTCCAGGCCGGGGGAAATGAAAAACTGTTTTTT. Full variable domain (missing parts from reference TRBV28 and TRBJ1-4): DVKVTQSSRYLVKRTGEKVFLECVQDMDHENMFWYRQDPGLGLRLIYFSYDVKMKEKGDIPEGYSVSREKKERFSLILESASTNQTSMYLCASSFQAGGNEKLFFGSGTQLSVL.

The chain couples TRBV20-1 to TRBJ2-7; 10 positions agree with TRBD2. The length of the CDR3 is 14 residues. Germline V CDR1 and CDR2: DFQATT, SNEGSKA (reference sequence). J was trimmed by 4 bases and V by 5 bases; bases with no gene match: 8. The CDR3 is CSASAGGPMYEQYF. CDR3 DNA sequence: TGCAGTGCTTCAGCGGGAGGGCCTATGTACGAGCAGTACTTC.

This clonotype was recorded only once. One end of the junction varies from germline; a read error may be responsible. The rearrangement links TRBV10-3 to TRBJ2-7, with TRBD2 matching 11 bases. From germline, CDR1 is ENHRY and CDR2 SYGVKD. The CDR3 has 15 residues. CDR3 DNA: TGTGCCATCAGCGGAATAGCGGGAGGGATCTACGAGCGGTACTTC. Amino acids: CAISGIAGGIYERYF.

This clonotype is a singleton in its sample. This sequence joins TRBV9 and TRBJ2-1; TRBD1 aligns across 11 bases. Germline V gene data show CDR1 as SGDLS and CDR2 as YYNGEE. The ends lost 4 bases at V and 6 bases at J; junction bases unmatched: 12. CDR3 length: 17 residues. CDR3 amino acids: CASSPGGGTGGINEQFF. The CDR3 coding sequence is TGTGCCAGCAGCCCCGGGGGAGGGACAGGGGGGATCAATGAGCAGTTCTTC.

This sequence joins TRBV2 and TRBJ2-6; no firm D call. The V and J ends lost 3 bases and 1 base respectively, with 7 bases between them. The germline V gene has CDR1 SNHLY and CDR2 FYNNEI. CDR3 length: 15 amino acids. The CDR3 here is CASSDDKSGANVLTF. The CDR3 DNA reads TGTGCCAGCAGTGATGACAAGTCTGGGGCCAACGTCCTGACTTTC.

This clonotype was counted only a few times. The V and J genes are TRBV20-1 and TRBJ2-1; no definite D call. V was shortened by 3 bases and J by 3 bases, with 0 bases between the two germline ends. Germline CDR1 reads DFQATT; CDR2 reads SNEGSKA (reference sequence). The CDR3 loop spans 10 amino acids. The CDR3 DNA sequence: TGCAGTGCTAGCTACAATGAGCAGTTCTTC. Its translation is CSASYNEQFF.

V and J are TRBV7-3 and TRBJ2-3, with 8 positions matching TRBD1. After removal of 4 bases from V and 0 bases from J, the junction contained 9 bases not matched to a gene. Germline V gene sequence: CDR1 SGHTA, CDR2 FQGTGA. The CDR3 covers 17 residues. CDR3 amino acids: CASSSGQGGLSTDTQYF. The CDR3 DNA follows: TGTGCCAGCAGCTCCGGACAGGGAGGCTTAAGCACAGATACGCAGTATTTT.

J is TRBJ2-7 and V is TRBV9; 11 nucleotides agree with TRBD2. Per germline, CDR1 SGDLS and CDR2 YYNGEE. This CDR3 is 15 amino acids long. V was clipped by 0 bases and J by 5 bases; unmatched bases: 4. The CDR3 DNA is TGTGCCAGCAGCGTAGATAGCGGGAGGGGCGACGAGCAGTACTTC. Amino acids: CASSVDSGRGDEQYF.

This clonotype was seen once. V gene TRBV13 combines with J gene TRBJ2-1, with D unresolved. The last part of the DNA fits TRBJ2-7 better; the J call may be wrong. This CDR3 spans 14 amino acids. CDR1 is PRHDT, CDR2 FYEKMQ, per germline (reference sequence). DNA of the CDR3: TGTGCCAGCAGTGGGCTAACCTCCTACAATGAGCAGTACTTC. Protein sequence: CASSGLTSYNEQYF.

This chain links TRBV9 with TRBJ1-2, with D tentatively TRBD1 (6 bases). The CDR3 is 14 residues long. V shed 3 bases and J shed 4 bases, with 13 bases lying between them. Germline V lookup: CDR1 SGDLS, CDR2 YYNGEE. CDR3 amino acids: CASSAQQGSYGYTF. The DNA for the CDR3 is TGTGCCAGCAGCGCCCAACAGGGATCCTATGGCTACACCTTC.

Comments on this clonotype: At one of its ends the junction is not consistent with the germline gene, which may arise from a read error. The V and J genes are TRBV12-3 or TRBV12-4 and TRBJ2-3; TRBD2 matches 8 bases. The CDR3 is made up of 16 amino acids. CDR3 in amino acids: CASSLSWRGDTDMQYF. The CDR3 region has the DNA TGTGCCAGCAGTTTATCTTGGCGGGGGGACACAGATATGCAGTATTTT.

The chain links TRBV15 to TRBJ2-3; 9 bases agree with TRBD2. V was pared by 0 bases and J by 4 bases, with 11 bases of the junction left unmatched. The CDR3 loop spans 18 amino acids. Germline V gene lookup returns CDR1 LNHNV and CDR2 YYDKDF (reference sequence). The chain's CDR3 is CATSRDVAGLAGPDTQYF. CDR3 DNA sequence: TGTGCCACCAGCAGAGATGTGGCGGGGCTAGCGGGACCAGATACGCAGTATTTT.

In this sample, this clonotype turned up a few times. V usage is TRBV20-1 and J usage is TRBJ2-1, with TRBD2 matching 10 bases. Trimming removed 3 bases from V and 4 bases from J; junction bases left unmatched: 3. CDR1 is DFQATT, CDR2 SNEGSKA, per germline (reference sequence). The CDR3 consists of 14 residues. The CDR3 reads CSASLSGRYNEQFF. For the CDR3, the DNA is TGCAGTGCTAGCCTTAGCGGGAGGTACAATGAGCAGTTCTTC.

The rearrangement uses TRBV20-1 and TRBJ2-3; 11 nucleotides align to TRBD2. The CDR3 spans 15 residues. V trimming: 5 bases; J trimming: 2 bases; junction bases outside the gene matches: 6. CDR1 and CDR2 from the germline V gene are DFQATT and SNEGSKA (reference sequence). The CDR3 DNA is TGCAGTGCTCCTTTACTAGCGGGGGTCACAGATACGCAGTATTTT. Its protein is CSAPLLAGVTDTQYF.

This clonotype was counted a few times. The genes are TRBV6-5 and TRBJ2-1; 11 bases line up with TRBD2. The germline CDR1 and CDR2 sequences are MNHEY and SVGAGI. V shed 1 base, J shed 3 bases, and the junction held 8 bases outside the gene matches. The CDR3 contains 18 residues. The CDR3 DNA sequence: TGTGCCAGCAGTTACTTACTAGCGGGAGAGGGGAGCTACAATGAGCAGTTCTTC. This encodes CASSYLLAGEGSYNEQFF.

This clonotype was detected only a few times. The chain carries TRBV25-1 and TRBJ2-7, with D possibly TRBD2 on 5 matching bases. This CDR3 region has 12 residues. CDR1 is MGHDK, CDR2 SYGVNS, per germline. Trimming pared 4 bases from V and 7 bases from J, leaving 11 bases between. The CDR3 reads CASSGVTGEQYF. The DNA of the CDR3 is TGTGCCAGCAGTGGGGTAACGGGAGAGCAGTACTTC.

Note on this clonotype: An end of the junction differs from the germline gene, which may be a read error. This chain connects TRBV15 to TRBJ2-4; 10 nucleotides align to TRBD1. CDR1 is LNHNV and CDR2 is YYDKDF in the germline V gene (reference sequence). The CDR3 loop spans 16 amino acids. The CDR3 region is CATNRDMGQGKNIQYF. CDR3 bases: TGTGCCACCAACAGAGATATGGGACAGGGGAAAAACATTCAGTACTTC. The full variable domain, in which reference TRBV15 and TRBJ2-4 provide the parts outside the CDR3, is DAMVIQNPRYQVTQFGKPVTLSCSQTLNHNVMYWYQQKSSQAPKLLFHYYDKDFNNEADTPDNFQSRRPNTSFCFLDIRSPGLGDTAMYLCATNRDMGQGKNIQYFGAGTRLSVL.

This chain uses TRBV4-1 with TRBJ2-7; TRBD1 matches at 8 bases. V was clipped by 1 base and J by 2 bases; unmatched bases: 7. The CDR3 spans 16 residues. Germline CDR1 reads MGHRA; CDR2 reads YSYEKL. The CDR3 is CASSQVPQGAAYEQYF. CDR3 in DNA: TGCGCCAGCAGCCAAGTCCCTCAGGGGGCCGCCTACGAGCAGTACTTC.